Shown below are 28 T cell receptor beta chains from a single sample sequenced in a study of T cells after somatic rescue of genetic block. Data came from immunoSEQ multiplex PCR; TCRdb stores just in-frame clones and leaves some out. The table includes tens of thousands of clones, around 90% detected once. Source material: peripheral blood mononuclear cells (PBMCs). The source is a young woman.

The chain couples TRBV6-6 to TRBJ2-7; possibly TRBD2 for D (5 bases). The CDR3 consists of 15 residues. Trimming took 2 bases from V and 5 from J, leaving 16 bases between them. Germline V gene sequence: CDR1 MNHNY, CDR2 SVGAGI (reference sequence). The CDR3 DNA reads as TGTGCCAGCAGTTACCCACTAGAGCGATCGAACGAGCAGTACTTC. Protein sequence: CASSYPLERSNEQYF.

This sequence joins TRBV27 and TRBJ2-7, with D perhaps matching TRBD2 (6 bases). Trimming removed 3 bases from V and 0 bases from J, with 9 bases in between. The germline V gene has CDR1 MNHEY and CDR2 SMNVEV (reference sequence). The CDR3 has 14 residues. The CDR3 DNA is TGTGCCAGCAGTTTCGGCGGGACCTCCTACGAGCAGTACTTC. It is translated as CASSFGGTSYEQYF.

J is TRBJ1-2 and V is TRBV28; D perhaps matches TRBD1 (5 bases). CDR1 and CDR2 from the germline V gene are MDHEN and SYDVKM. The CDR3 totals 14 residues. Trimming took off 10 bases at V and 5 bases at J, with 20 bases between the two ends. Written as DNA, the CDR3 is TGTGCCATCCATTCTCTCCCGGGGGATTATGGCTACACCTTC. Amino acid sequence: CAIHSLPGDYGYTF.

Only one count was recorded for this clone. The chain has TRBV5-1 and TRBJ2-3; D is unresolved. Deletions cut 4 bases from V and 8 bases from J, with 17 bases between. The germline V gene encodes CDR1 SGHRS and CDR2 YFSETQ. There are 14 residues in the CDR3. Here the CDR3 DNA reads TGCGCCAGCAGCAAGAAGCAGTCGGGCGGTACGCAGTATTTT. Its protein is CASSKKQSGGTQYF.

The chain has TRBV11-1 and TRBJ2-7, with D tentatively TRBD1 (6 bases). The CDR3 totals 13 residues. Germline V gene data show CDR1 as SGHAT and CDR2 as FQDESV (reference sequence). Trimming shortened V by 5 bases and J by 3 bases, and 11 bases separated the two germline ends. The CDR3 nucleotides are TGTGCCAGCAGCCGGGGCAGGGGCTACGAGCAGTACTTC. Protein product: CASSRGRGYEQYF. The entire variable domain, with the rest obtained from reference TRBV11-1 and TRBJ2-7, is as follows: EAEVAQSPRYKITEKSQAVAFWCDPISGHATLYWYRQILGQGPELLVQFQDESVVDDSQLPKDRFSAERLKGVDSTLKIQPAELGDSAMYLCASSRGRGYEQYFGPGTRLTVT.

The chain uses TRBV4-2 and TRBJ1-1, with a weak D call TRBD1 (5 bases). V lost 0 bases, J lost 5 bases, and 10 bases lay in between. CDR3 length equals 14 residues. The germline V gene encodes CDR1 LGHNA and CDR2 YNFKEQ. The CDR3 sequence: CASSQDHRLTEAFF. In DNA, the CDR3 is TGTGCCAGCAGCCAAGATCACAGGTTGACTGAAGCTTTCTTT.

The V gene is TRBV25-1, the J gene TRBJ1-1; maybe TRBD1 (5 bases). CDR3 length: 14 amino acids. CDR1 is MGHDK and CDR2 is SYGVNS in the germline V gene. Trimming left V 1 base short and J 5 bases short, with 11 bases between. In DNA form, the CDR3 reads TGTGCCAGCAGTGAATCACCAGGGTATACTGAAGCTTTCTTT. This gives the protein CASSESPGYTEAFF.

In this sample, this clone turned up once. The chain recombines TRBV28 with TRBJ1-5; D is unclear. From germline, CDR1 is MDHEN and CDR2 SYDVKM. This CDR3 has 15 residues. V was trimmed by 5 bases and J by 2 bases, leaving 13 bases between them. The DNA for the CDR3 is TGTGCCAGCAGTGCGGACGAAGGCGGCAATCAGCCCCAGCATTTT. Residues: CASSADEGGNQPQHF.

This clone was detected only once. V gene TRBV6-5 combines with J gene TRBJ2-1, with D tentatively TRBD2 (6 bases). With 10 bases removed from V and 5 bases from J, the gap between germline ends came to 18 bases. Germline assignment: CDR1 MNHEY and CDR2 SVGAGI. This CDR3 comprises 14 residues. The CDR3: CATKWGGVNNEQFF. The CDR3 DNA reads TGTGCCACCAAGTGGGGAGGAGTCAACAATGAGCAGTTCTTC.

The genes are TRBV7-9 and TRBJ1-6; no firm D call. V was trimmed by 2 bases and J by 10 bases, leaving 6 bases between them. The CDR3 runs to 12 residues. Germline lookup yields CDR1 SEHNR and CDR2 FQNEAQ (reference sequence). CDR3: CASSLNDSPLHF. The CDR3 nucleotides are TGTGCCAGCAGCTTAAACGACTCACCCCTCCACTTT. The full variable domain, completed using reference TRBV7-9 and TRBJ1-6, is DTGVSQNPRHKITKRGQNVTFRCDPISEHNRLYWYRQTLGQGPEFLTYFQNEAQLEKSRLLSDRFSAERPKGSFSTLEIQRTEQGDSAMYLCASSLNDSPLHFGNGTRLTVT.

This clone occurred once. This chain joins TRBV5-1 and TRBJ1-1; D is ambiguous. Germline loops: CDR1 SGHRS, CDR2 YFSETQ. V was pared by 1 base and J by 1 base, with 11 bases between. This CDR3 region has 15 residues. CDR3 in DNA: TGCGCCAGCAGCTTGAAGCGGGAACGGAACACTGAAGCTTTCTTT. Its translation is CASSLKRERNTEAFF. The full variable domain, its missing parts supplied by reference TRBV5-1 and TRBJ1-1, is KAGVTQTPRYLIKTRGQQVTLSCSPISGHRSVSWYQQTPGQGLQFLFEYFSETQRNKGNFPGRFSGRQFSNSRSEMNVSTLELGDSALYLCASSLKRERNTEAFFGQGTRLTVV.

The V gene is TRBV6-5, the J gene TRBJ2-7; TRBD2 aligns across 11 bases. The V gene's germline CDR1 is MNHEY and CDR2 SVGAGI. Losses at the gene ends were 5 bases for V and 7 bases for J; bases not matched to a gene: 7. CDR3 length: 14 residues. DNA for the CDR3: TGTGCCAGCAGTCCACTAGCGGGAGTGGGGGAGCAGTACTTC. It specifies CASSPLAGVGEQYF.

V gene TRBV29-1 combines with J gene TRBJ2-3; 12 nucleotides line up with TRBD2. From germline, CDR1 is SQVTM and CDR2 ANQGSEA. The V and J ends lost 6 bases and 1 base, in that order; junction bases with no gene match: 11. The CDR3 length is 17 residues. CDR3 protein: CSVLGASGRVGTDTQYF. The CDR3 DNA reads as TGCAGCGTCCTCGGGGCTAGCGGGAGGGTGGGCACAGATACGCAGTATTTT.

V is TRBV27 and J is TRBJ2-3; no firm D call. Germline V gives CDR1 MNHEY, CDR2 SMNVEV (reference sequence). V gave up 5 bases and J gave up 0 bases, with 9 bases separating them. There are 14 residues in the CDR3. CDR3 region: CASSPTASTDTQYF. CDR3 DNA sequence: TGTGCCAGCAGTCCGACTGCTAGCACAGATACGCAGTATTTT.

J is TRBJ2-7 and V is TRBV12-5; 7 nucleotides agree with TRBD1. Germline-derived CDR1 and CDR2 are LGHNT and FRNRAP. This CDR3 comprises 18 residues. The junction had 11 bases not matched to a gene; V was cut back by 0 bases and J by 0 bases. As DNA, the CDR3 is TGTGCTAGTGGTTTGGTCTCCCATCGGACAGGAAGCTCCTACGAGCAGTACTTC. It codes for CASGLVSHRTGSSYEQYF. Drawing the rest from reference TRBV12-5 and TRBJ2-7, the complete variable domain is DARVTQTPRHKVTEMGQEVTMRCQPILGHNTVFWYRQTMMQGLELLAYFRNRAPLDDSGMPKDRFSAEMPDATLATLKIQPSEPRDSAVYFCASGLVSHRTGSSYEQYFGPGTRLTVT.

CDR3 bases: TGTGCCAGCAGTGGCAGGGGGAATCAGCCCCAGCATTTT. Translated, it gives CASSGRGNQPQHF. The chain recombines TRBV25-1 with TRBJ1-5; 7 bases agree with TRBD1. CDR3 size: 13 residues. The J segment lost 4 bases and the V segment lost 4 bases, leaving 1 base of the junction unmatched. In germline, CDR1 is MGHDK, CDR2 SYGVNS.

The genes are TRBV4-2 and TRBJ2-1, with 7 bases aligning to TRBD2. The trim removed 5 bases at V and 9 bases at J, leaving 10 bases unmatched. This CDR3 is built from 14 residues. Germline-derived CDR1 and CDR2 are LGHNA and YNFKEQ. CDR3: CASSASGPMIEQFF. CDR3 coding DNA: TGTGCCAGCAGCGCTAGCGGACCAATGATTGAGCAGTTCTTC.

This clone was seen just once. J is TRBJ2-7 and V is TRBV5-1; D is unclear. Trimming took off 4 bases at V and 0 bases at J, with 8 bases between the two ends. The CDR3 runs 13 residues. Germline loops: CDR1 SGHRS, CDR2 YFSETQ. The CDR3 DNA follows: TGCGCCAGCAGCCCGAGTACCTCCTACGAGCAGTACTTC. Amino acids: CASSPSTSYEQYF.

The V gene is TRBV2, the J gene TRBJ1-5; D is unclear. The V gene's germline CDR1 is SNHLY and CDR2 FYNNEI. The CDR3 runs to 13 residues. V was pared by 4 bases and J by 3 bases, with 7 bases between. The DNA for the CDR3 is TGTGCCAGCAGTGTGTGGGCCAATCAGCCCCAGCATTTT. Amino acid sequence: CASSVWANQPQHF.

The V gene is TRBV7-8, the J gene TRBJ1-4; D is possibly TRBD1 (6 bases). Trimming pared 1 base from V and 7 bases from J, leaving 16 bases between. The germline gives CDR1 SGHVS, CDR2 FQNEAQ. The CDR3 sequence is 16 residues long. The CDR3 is CASSLVRGRSREKLFF. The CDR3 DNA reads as TGTGCCAGCAGCTTAGTCAGGGGACGATCTCGTGAAAAACTGTTTTTT.

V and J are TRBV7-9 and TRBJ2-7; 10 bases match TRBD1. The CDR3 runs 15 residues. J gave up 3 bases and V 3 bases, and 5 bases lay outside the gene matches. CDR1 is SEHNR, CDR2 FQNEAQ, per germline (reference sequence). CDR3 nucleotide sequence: TGTGCCAGCAGCTTCCCGGGACAGGGGATCTACGAGCAGTACTTC. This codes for CASSFPGQGIYEQYF.

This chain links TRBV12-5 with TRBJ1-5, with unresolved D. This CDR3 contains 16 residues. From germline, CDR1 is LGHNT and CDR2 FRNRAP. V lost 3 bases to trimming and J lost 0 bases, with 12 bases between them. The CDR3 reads CASGFVQSYSNQPQHF. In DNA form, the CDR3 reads TGTGCTAGTGGTTTTGTGCAGTCCTATAGCAATCAGCCCCAGCATTTT.

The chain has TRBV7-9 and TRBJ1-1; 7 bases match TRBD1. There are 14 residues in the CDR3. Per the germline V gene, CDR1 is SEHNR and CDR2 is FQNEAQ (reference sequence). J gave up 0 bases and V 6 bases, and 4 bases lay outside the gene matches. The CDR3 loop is CASRRQGMNTEAFF. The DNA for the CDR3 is TGTGCCAGCAGACGACAGGGCATGAACACTGAAGCTTTCTTT.

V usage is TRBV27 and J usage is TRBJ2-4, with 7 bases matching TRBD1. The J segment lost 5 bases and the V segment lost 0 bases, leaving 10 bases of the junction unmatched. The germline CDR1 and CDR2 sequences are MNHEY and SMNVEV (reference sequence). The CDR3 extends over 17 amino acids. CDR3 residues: CASSLSPAGGGQNIQYF. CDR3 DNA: TGTGCCAGCAGTTTATCCCCGGCAGGGGGTGGGCAAAACATTCAGTACTTC.

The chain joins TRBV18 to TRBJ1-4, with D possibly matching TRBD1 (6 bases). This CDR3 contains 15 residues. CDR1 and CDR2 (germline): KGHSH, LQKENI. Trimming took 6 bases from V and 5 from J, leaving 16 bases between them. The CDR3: CASSPARDTNEKLFF. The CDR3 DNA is TGTGCCAGCTCCCCCGCCAGGGACACCAATGAAAAACTGTTTTTT.

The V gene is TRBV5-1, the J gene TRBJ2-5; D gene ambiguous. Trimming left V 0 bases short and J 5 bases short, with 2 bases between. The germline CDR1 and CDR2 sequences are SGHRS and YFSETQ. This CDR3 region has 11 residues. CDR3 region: CASSLDETQYF. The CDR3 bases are TGCGCCAGCAGCTTGGACGAGACCCAGTACTTC. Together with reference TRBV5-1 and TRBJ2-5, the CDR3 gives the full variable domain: KAGVTQTPRYLIKTRGQQVTLSCSPISGHRSVSWYQQTPGQGLQFLFEYFSETQRNKGNFPGRFSGRQFSNSRSEMNVSTLELGDSALYLCASSLDETQYFGPGTRLLVL.

The CDR3, as DNA: TGTGCCAGCAGCTTACCCCCCGGATCGATCGGGGAGCTGTTTTTT. It encodes CASSLPPGSIGELFF. The V gene is TRBV7-9, the J gene TRBJ2-2; D unresolved. Germline V gene sequence: CDR1 SEHNR, CDR2 FQNEAQ (reference sequence). The V end was cut by 2 bases, the J end by 7 bases, with 14 bases between. There are 15 residues in the CDR3.

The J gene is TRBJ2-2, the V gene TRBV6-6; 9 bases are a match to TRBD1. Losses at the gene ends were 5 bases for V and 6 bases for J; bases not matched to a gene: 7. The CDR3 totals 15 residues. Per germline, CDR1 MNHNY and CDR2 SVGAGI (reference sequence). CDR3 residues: CASSKRTGAAGELFF. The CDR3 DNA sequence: TGTGCCAGCAGTAAAAGGACAGGGGCGGCCGGGGAGCTGTTTTTT.